The TCR beta chain under discussion was sequenced for a study of T cells in narcolepsy. About the research overall: Enrolled donors included narcolepsy type 1 or type 2 patients and healthy controls.

Details on this clone: Its specificity is unknown.

Study-wide results and caveats: Blood of same and different patients, but not healthy controls, reportedly held recurring autoreactive clonotypes. Comparing one patient's CSF and blood CD4+ clonotypes highlighted HCRT- and TRIB2-specific autoreactive clonotypes. In some patient and control memory CD4+ samples, autoreactive clones were absent.

The CDR3 consists of 15 residues. Profiling relied on immunoSEQ multiplex PCR, and the TCRdb table lists in-frame clones only, not all of them. Of over 25,000 clones listed, approximately 80% are singletons. The specimen was CD45RA- memory CD4+ T cells from PBMCs. The chain couples TRBV21-1 to TRBJ1-2. TRBV21-1 is listed as a pseudogene. The sequence was collected from a human donor with narcolepsy. CDR3 region: CASSKRQGGNYGYTF. As DNA, the CDR3 is TGTGCCAGCAGCAAAAGGCAGGGAGGCAACTATGGCTACACCTTC.